Below are 14 T cell receptor beta chains sequenced from a single sample in a study of T cells in Graves' hyperthyroidism and ophthalmopathy. RNA transcripts gave rise to amplified TCR beta CDR3 regions. HTBI primers were employed in a first-round RT-PCR of the TCR CDR3. Each CDR3 protein is one row after TCRdb ran MiXCR on the multiplex PCR reads. The table lists 550,000 to 850,000 distinct CDR3 sequences, approximately 19% of them singletons, with 16% in the top ten. Sequenced input: blood. These receptors were obtained from a woman between 50 and 59 years old with Graves' hyperthyroidism that later progressed to Graves' ophthalmopathy.

This clonotype was detected only a few times. This rearrangement joins TRBV5-1 to TRBJ2-1; TRBD1 or TRBD2 may be the D gene (5 bases each). The CDR3 totals 14 residues. The V gene's germline CDR1 is SGHRS and CDR2 YFSETQ. The ends were cut back, 4 bases at V and 3 bases at J, with 11 bases in the middle. CDR3 region: CASSIGANYNEQFF. Written as DNA, the CDR3 is TGCGCCAGCAGCATCGGGGCGAACTACAATGAGCAGTTCTTC.

This clonotype was observed at least ten times. V and J are TRBV11-2 and TRBJ1-4; D not resolved. Per the germline V gene, CDR1 is SGHAT and CDR2 is FQNNGV. The CDR3 runs 15 residues. V lost 6 bases and J 8 bases, leaving 19 bases between the germline ends. CDR3 coding DNA: TGTGCCAGCAGACGACCGGGAAGCAAAGGGGAAAAACTGTTTTTT. Protein sequence: CASRRPGSKGEKLFF.

This clonotype has only a few counts. This sequence joins TRBV30 and TRBJ2-2; D ambiguous. This CDR3 contains 13 residues. Germline V lookup: CDR1 GTSNPN, CDR2 SVGIG (reference sequence). V lost 1 base to trimming and J lost 8 bases, with 11 bases between them. The CDR3 spells CAWSGGVTGELFF. The CDR3 region has the DNA TGTGCCTGGAGTGGTGGGGTAACGGGGGAGCTGTTTTTT.

The CDR3 DNA is TGCAGTGCCCCCCCAGGCAGGGGATATGAAGCTTTCTTT. Protein sequence: CSAPPGRGYEAFF. V gene TRBV20-1 combines with J gene TRBJ1-1; a possible D gene is TRBD1 (6 bases). The V gene lost 6 bases and the J gene lost 7 bases, with 18 bases spanning the gap. In germline, CDR1 is DFQATT, CDR2 SNEGSKA (reference sequence). The CDR3 consists of 13 residues.

This clonotype was detected a few times. The chain employs TRBV25-1 and TRBJ1-2, with a possible D match to TRBD1 (6 bases). The CDR3 totals 14 residues. Trimming removed 6 bases at V and 6 bases at J, with 17 bases between. CDR1 and CDR2 (germline): MGHDK, SYGVNS. CDR3 in amino acids: CASSSLTQGNGYTF. In nucleotides, the CDR3 is TGTGCCAGCAGCTCCCTCACGCAGGGGAATGGCTACACCTTC.

This clonotype was seen a few times. This sequence joins TRBV6-1 and TRBJ2-1, with no clear D. Between the trimmed V and J ends, which lost 2 bases and 12 bases, there was a span of 8 bases. Looked up from germline, CDR1 is MNHNS and CDR2 is SASEGT. The CDR3 sequence is 11 residues long. The CDR3 loop reads CASSELERQFF. The CDR3, as DNA: TGTGCCAGCAGTGAACTGGAACGGCAGTTCTTC.

This chain uses TRBV19 with TRBJ1-1, with unresolved D. Trimming left V 9 bases short and J 1 base short, with 15 bases between. Germline CDR1 LNHDA, CDR2 SQIVND (reference sequence). The CDR3 is 14 amino acids. The CDR3 here is CASILDGRNTEAFF. The CDR3 DNA sequence: TGTGCCAGCATCCTTGACGGTCGGAACACTGAAGCTTTCTTT.

The sample holds many counts of this clonotype. The chain links TRBV20-1 to TRBJ1-4; D unclear. This CDR3 contains 14 residues. Trimming took off 3 bases at V and 5 bases at J, with 13 bases between the two ends. Germline lookup yields CDR1 DFQATT and CDR2 SNEGSKA (reference sequence). Here the CDR3 DNA reads TGCAGTGCTAGTCCCCGAGGATGGAATGAAAAACTGTTTTTT. As protein: CSASPRGWNEKLFF.

The J gene is TRBJ1-2, the V gene TRBV24-1; TRBD1 matches 7 bases. The CDR3 has 14 amino acids. The germline V gene encodes CDR1 KGHDR and CDR2 SFDVKD. V was clipped by 6 bases and J by 2 bases; unmatched bases: 5. The CDR3 nucleotides read TGTGCCACCAGTATACCGGGACAGAACTATGGCTACACCTTC. It specifies CATSIPGQNYGYTF.

This clonotype has only a few counts. This rearrangement joins TRBV3-1 to TRBJ2-1; the match to TRBD2 covers 9 bases. The CDR3 runs to 16 residues. CDR1 is LGHDT and CDR2 is YNNKEL in the germline V gene (reference sequence). Unmatched junction bases numbered 11, after V lost 2 bases and J lost 9 bases. DNA for the CDR3: TGTGCCAGCAGCCAAAGGGGCAGCGGGGGGTTCACTGAGCAGTTCTTC. This gives the protein CASSQRGSGGFTEQFF.

V is TRBV20-1 and J is TRBJ2-1; TRBD1 might be the D (5 bases). This CDR3 has 17 amino acids. Germline CDR1 and CDR2: DFQATT and SNEGSKA (reference sequence). V dropped 0 bases and J dropped 2 bases, with 17 bases sitting between them. The CDR3 DNA reads as TGCAGTGCTAGAGATCAGTCAGGGTTCGTAGCCTACAATGAGCAGTTCTTC. Its protein is CSARDQSGFVAYNEQFF.

This clonotype was counted ten times or more. This chain links TRBV5-1 with TRBJ2-7; TRBD1 agrees at 8 bases. Germline lookup yields CDR1 SGHRS and CDR2 YFSETQ. The CDR3 runs to 13 residues. Trimming cost V 6 bases and J 5 bases; bases outside gene matches: 7. DNA for the CDR3: TGCGCCAGCACCAGGGACAGGATGGACGAGCAGTACTTC. It translates to CASTRDRMDEQYF.

The rearrangement links TRBV10-3 to TRBJ1-2; 8 nucleotides agree with TRBD1. In germline, CDR1 is ENHRY, CDR2 SYGVKD. The CDR3 has 17 amino acids. With V trimmed by 3 bases and J by 0 bases, 9 bases remained unmatched. Here the CDR3 DNA reads TGTGCCATCAGTGAAGCGGCAGGGGGCGCATCTAACTATGGCTACACCTTC. It codes for CAISEAAGGASNYGYTF.

This clonotype was found many times. V gene TRBV5-1 combines with J gene TRBJ2-7; D is uncertain. The CDR3 has 15 residues. CDR1 is SGHRS, CDR2 YFSETQ, per germline. The V end was cut by 0 bases, the J end by 2 bases, with 12 bases between. The CDR3 sequence is CASSLEGGVPYEQYF. The CDR3 DNA sequence: TGCGCCAGCAGCTTGGAAGGCGGTGTCCCCTACGAGCAGTACTTC. The variable domain in full, with the rest retrieved from reference TRBV5-1 and TRBJ2-7, is KAGVTQTPRYLIKTRGQQVTLSCSPISGHRSVSWYQQTPGQGLQFLFEYFSETQRNKGNFPGRFSGRQFSNSRSEMNVSTLELGDSALYLCASSLEGGVPYEQYFGPGTRLTVT.